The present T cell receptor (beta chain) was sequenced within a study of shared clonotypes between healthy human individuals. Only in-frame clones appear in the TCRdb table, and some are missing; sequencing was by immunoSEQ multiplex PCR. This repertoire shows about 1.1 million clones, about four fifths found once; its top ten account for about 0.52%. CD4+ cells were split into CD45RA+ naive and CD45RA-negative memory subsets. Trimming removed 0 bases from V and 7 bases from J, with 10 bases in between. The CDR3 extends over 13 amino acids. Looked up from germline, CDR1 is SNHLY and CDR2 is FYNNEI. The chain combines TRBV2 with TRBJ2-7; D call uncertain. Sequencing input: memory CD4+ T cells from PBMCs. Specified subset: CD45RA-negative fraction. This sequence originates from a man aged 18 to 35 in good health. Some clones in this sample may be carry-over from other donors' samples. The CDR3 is CASSEAPGGEQYF. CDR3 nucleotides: TGTGCCAGCAGTGAAGCTCCCGGTGGAGAGCAGTACTTC.